These 15 T cell receptor beta chains originate from one sample sequenced in a study of T cells expressing NK-cell markers. One entry per CDR3 protein, without DNA, is what TCRdb gives after re-calling the 5' RACE reads. The sample totals about 460,000 distinct CDR3 sequences; its top ten clones hold 1.4%. Sequenced input: blood T cells: a sorted CD56 or NKG2C T cell subset, CD4+ or CD8+ T cells, or bulk PBMC T cells (not recorded which). The receptors shown here come from a woman between 50 and 59 years old in good health.

The CDR3 loop reads CASSSLLTGSTGELFF. This chain uses TRBV18 with TRBJ2-2; TCRdb proposes TRBD1, but this gene call is untestable without DNA. Germline CDR1 and CDR2: KGHSH and LQKENI. This CDR3 is 16 amino acids long. The whole variable domain, remainder taken from reference TRBV18 and TRBJ2-2, is NAGVMQNPRHLVRRRGQEARLRCSPMKGHSHVYWYRQLPEEGLKFMVYLQKENIIDESGMPKERFSAEFPKEGPSILRIQQVVRGDSAAYFCASSSLLTGSTGELFFGEGSRLTVL.

The CDR3: CSARENHLAGGHNEQFF. This sequence joins TRBV20-1 and TRBJ2-1; there is no DNA to check the TCRdb D call of TRBD2. Germline CDR1 reads DFQATT; CDR2 reads SNEGSKA (reference sequence). The CDR3 length is 17 residues.

The rearrangement uses TRBV2 and TRBJ1-1. CDR3 size: 13 residues. CDR1 is SNHLY, CDR2 FYNNEI, per germline. CDR3 region: CASTLSLGTEAFF.

This chain connects TRBV9 to TRBJ2-6. This CDR3 is 16 amino acids long. The germline V gene has CDR1 SGDLS and CDR2 YYNGEE. The chain's CDR3 is CASSPSISSGANVLTF.

CDR3: CASSVSWTEVIGYTF. This sequence joins TRBV27 and TRBJ1-2; TCRdb calls TRBD1, which cannot be checked without DNA. Germline values: CDR1 MNHEY, CDR2 SMNVEV (reference sequence). The CDR3 consists of 15 residues.

V gene TRBV29-1 combines with J gene TRBJ1-5; TCRdb outputs TRBD1, but without DNA this stays unchecked. CDR3 length: 13 amino acids. Germline CDR1 is SQVTM and CDR2 is ANQGSEA. CDR3 in amino acids: CSAGPGRDQPQHF. Together with reference TRBV29-1 and TRBJ1-5, the CDR3 gives the full variable domain: SAVISQKPSRDICQRGTSLTIQCQVDSQVTMMFWYRQQPGQSLTLIATANQGSEATYESGFVIDKFPISRPNLTFSTLTVSNMSPEDSSIYLCSAGPGRDQPQHFGDGTRLSIL.

The chain employs TRBV20-1 and TRBJ1-1. The CDR3 sequence is 15 residues long. Germline V gives CDR1 DFQATT, CDR2 SNEGSKA (reference sequence). The chain's CDR3 is CSARDVLILNTEAFF.

The rearrangement links TRBV12-3 or TRBV12-4 to TRBJ2-1. The CDR3 extends over 12 amino acids. CDR3 protein: CASSFEVGEQFF.

The rearrangement links TRBV30 to TRBJ2-1; the D gene TCRdb calls, TRBD2, cannot be checked with no DNA. Germline V CDR1 and CDR2: GTSNPN, SVGIG (reference sequence). The CDR3 totals 14 residues. CDR3 protein: CAWSVKRGYNEQFF.

The CDR3 reads CSVALGETQYF. This sequence joins TRBV29-1 and TRBJ2-5. Germline V gene lookup returns CDR1 SQVTM and CDR2 ANQGSEA. The CDR3 spans 11 residues.

The chain recombines TRBV20-1 with TRBJ2-5; TCRdb names TRBD1, which stays unverified in the absence of DNA. CDR3 length equals 13 residues. Germline V CDR1 and CDR2: DFQATT, SNEGSKA (reference sequence). The CDR3 region is CSAPVGYQETQYF.

The gene calls are TRBV29-1 and TRBJ2-3. The CDR3 sequence is 11 residues long. The V gene's germline CDR1 is SQVTM and CDR2 ANQGSEA. The CDR3 region is CSGISTDTQYF.

The V gene is TRBV25-1, the J gene TRBJ2-1; TCRdb lists TRBD2, though no DNA is available to test this call. This CDR3 region has 17 residues. The V gene's germline CDR1 is MGHDK and CDR2 SYGVNS. Here the CDR3 reads CASSESGRPTLYNEQFF.

V gene TRBV12-3 or TRBV12-4 combines with J gene TRBJ1-1; TCRdb reports TRBD1, a call that lacks DNA to check it against. The CDR3 totals 14 residues. CDR3 region: CASSQSGGYTEAFF.

The gene calls are TRBV7-9 and TRBJ1-2; no DNA is available, so the TRBD1 call from TCRdb remains unchecked. The CDR3 is 14 amino acids. The germline V gene has CDR1 SEHNR and CDR2 FQNEAQ (reference sequence). CDR3 sequence: CASSLYRGEEGYTF.